This T cell receptor (beta chain) was retrieved from a study of radiation and T cells in renal cell carcinoma. Looking at the study overall: Nephrectomy followed 15 Gy stereotactic body radiation by 4 weeks. Study-level results: In blood, top tumor clones expanded by 2 weeks, shrinking by 4. Baseline intratumoral clonotype presence is unknown without pretreatment biopsies.

Looked up from germline, CDR1 is SGHTA and CDR2 is FQGNSA. The ends were cut back, 2 bases at V and 3 bases at J, with 13 bases in the middle. This CDR3 has 15 residues. The assay was immunoSEQ multiplex PCR, and TCRdb's table has in-frame clones only and misses some. The table includes some 140,000 clones, about 88% detected once. Sample time point: baseline pretreatment blood. Treatment given: 15 Gy SBRT to primary tumor, nephrectomy 4 weeks later. This renal cell carcinoma was of the clear cell type. Worth noting for this clone: Its target is not known.

This receptor was obtained from a woman aged 45-59 years with renal cell carcinoma. This sequence joins TRBV7-2 and TRBJ2-5, with a tentative D call TRBD1 (6 bases). Here the sequenced sample was blood, taken from a patient whose treatment included radiotherapy and nephrectomy. CDR3 DNA sequence: TGTGCCAGCAGCTTAAATCCGGGACAAAAAGAGACCCAGTACTTC. Its protein product is CASSLNPGQKETQYF.